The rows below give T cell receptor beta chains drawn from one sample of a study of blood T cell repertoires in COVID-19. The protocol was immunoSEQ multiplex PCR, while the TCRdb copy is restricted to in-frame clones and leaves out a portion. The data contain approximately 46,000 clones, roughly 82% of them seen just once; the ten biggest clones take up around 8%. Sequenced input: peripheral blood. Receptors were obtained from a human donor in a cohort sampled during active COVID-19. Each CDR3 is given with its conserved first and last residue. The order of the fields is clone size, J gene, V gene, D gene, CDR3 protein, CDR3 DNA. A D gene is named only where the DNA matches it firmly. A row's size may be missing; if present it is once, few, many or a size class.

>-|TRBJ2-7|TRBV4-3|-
CASSQDAGQNSYEQYF
TGCGCCAGCAGCCAAGATGCGGGACAGAACTCCTACGAGCAGTACTTC
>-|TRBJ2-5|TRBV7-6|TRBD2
CASSSLTSASQETQYF
TGTGCCAGCAGCTCGCTGACTAGCGCAAGCCAAGAGACCCAGTACTTC
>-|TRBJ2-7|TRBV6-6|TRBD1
CASRGTGGREQYF
TGTGCCAGCAGGGGGACAGGGGGCCGGGAGCAGTACTTC
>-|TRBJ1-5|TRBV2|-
CASSRQDRNQPQHF
TGTGCCAGCAGTCGACAGGACCGCAATCAGCCCCAGCATTTT
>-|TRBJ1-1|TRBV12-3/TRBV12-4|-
CASSFGRNTEAFF
TGTGCCAGCAGTTTTGGGAGGAACACTGAAGCTTTCTTT
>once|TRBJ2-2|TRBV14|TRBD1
CASSQVAGGTGELFF
TGTGCCAGCAGCCAAGTAGCAGGGGGCACCGGGGAGCTGTTTTTT
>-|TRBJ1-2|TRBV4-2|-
CASSLLPDRQGSNYGYTF
TGTGCCAGCAGCCTACTACCGGACAGACAAGGGTCTAACTATGGCTACACCTTC
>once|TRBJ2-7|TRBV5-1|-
CASSSGTYEQYF
TGCGCCAGCAGCTCCGGGACCTACGAGCAGTACTTC
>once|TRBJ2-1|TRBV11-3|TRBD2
CASSHGTSNEQFF
TGTGCCAGCAGCCACGGGACTAGCAATGAGCAGTTCTTC
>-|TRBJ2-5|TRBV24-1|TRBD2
CATSGTSGWETQYF
TGTGCCACCAGTGGGACTAGCGGGTGGGAGACCCAGTACTTC
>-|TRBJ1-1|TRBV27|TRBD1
CASSFLQGTEAFF
TGTGCCAGCAGTTTTCTACAGGGGACTGAAGCTTTCTTT
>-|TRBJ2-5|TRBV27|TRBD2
CASSKAGGSETQYF
TGTGCCAGCAGTAAAGCGGGAGGATCAGAGACCCAGTACTTC
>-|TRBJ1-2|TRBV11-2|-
CASSLGGRSAGYGYTF
TGTGCCAGCAGCTTAGGAGGCCGAAGTGCGGGTTATGGCTACACCTTC
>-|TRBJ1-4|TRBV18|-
CASSPQGLEKLFF
TGTGCCAGCTCACCGCAGGGTTTAGAAAAACTGTTTTTT
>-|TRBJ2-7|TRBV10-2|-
CASGRGTGAYEQYF
TGCGCCAGCGGGAGGGGGACAGGCGCCTACGAGCAGTACTTC
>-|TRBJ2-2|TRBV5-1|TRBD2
CASSLNSGSGWPGELFF
TGCGCCAGCAGCTTGAATAGCGGGAGCGGTTGGCCCGGGGAGCTGTTTTTT
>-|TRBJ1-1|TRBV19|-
CASTQTTGGTEAFF
TGTGCCAGTACCCAAACGACCGGGGGCACTGAAGCTTTCTTT
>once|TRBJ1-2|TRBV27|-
CASSFADTNYGYTF
TGTGCCAGCAGTTTTGCAGACACTAACTATGGCTACACCTTC
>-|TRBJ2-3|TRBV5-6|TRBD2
CASSSTTSGSTDTQYF
TGTGCCAGCAGCTCTACGACTAGCGGGAGCACAGATACGCAGTATTTT
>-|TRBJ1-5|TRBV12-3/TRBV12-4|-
CASSPQVDQPQHF
TGTGCCAGCAGTCCCCAGGTCGATCAGCCCCAGCATTTT
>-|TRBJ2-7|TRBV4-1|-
CASSLQSSYEQYF
TGCGCCAGCAGCCTACAGAGTTCCTACGAGCAGTACTTC
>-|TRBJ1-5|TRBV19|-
CASSIWPDQPQHF
TGTGCCAGTAGTATTTGGCCTGATCAGCCCCAGCATTTT
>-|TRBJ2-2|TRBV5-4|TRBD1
CASSSQQGQGAGTGELFF
TGTGCCAGCAGCTCCCAACAGGGACAGGGGGCGGGCACCGGGGAGCTGTTTTTT
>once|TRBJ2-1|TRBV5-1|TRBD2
CASSSSGIRYNEQFF
TGCGCCAGCAGCTCTAGCGGGATAAGGTACAATGAGCAGTTCTTC
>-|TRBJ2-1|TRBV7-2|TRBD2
CASSLRILAGVRNEQFF
TGTGCCAGCAGCTTAAGAATTCTAGCGGGAGTTCGGAATGAGCAGTTCTTC
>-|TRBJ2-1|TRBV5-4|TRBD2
CASSLGRSGRSDEQFF
TGTGCCAGCAGCTTGGGGCGGAGCGGGAGGTCCGATGAGCAGTTCTTC
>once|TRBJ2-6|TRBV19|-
CASSISAGAYGANVLTF
TGTGCCAGTAGTATAAGCGCGGGGGCGTATGGGGCCAACGTCCTGACTTTC
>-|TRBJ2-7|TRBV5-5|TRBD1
CASRTRDSSYEQYF
TGTGCCAGCAGGACACGGGACAGTTCCTACGAGCAGTACTTC
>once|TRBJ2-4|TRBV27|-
CASSLSRAGGIKLAKNIQYF
TGTGCCAGCAGTTTATCTAGGGCAGGAGGGATAAAACTAGCCAAAAACATTCAGTACTTC
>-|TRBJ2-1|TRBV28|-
CASSLPGGSYNEQFF
TGTGCCAGCAGTTTACCCGGGGGCTCCTACAATGAGCAGTTCTTC
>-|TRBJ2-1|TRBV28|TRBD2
CASSHLAGESVEQFF
TGTGCCAGCAGTCATCTAGCGGGAGAATCGGTTGAGCAGTTCTTC
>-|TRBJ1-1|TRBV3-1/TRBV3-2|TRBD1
CASSLGQIPNTEAFF
TGTGCCAGCAGCCTGGGACAGATTCCGAACACTGAAGCTTTCTTT
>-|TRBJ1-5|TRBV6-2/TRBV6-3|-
CASSYSRTYSNQPQHF
TGTGCCAGCAGTTACTCGAGAACGTATAGCAATCAGCCCCAGCATTTT
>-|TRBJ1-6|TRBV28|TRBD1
CASSPDREYSPLHF
TGTGCCAGCAGCCCGGACAGGGAATATTCACCCCTCCACTTT
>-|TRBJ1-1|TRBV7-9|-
CASSLGGIEAFF
TGTGCCAGCAGCTTAGGAGGGATTGAAGCTTTCTTT
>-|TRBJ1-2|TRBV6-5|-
CASSYIGRGPGYGYTF
TGTGCCAGCAGTTACATAGGGCGGGGGCCCGGTTATGGCTACACCTTC
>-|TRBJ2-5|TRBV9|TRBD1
CASTRRGQPLGRETQYF
TGTGCCAGCACTCGAAGGGGACAGCCCCTCGGTCGGGAGACCCAGTACTTC
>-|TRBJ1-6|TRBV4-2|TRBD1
CASSQPGQKNSPLHF
TGTGCCAGCAGCCAACCGGGACAGAAGAACTCACCCCTCCACTTT
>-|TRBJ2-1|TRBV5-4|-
CASSPSSYNEQFF
TGTGCCAGCAGCCCTAGTTCCTACAATGAGCAGTTCTTC
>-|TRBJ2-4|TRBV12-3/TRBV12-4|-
CASSFKGNIQYF
TGTGCCAGCAGTTTTAAGGGGAACATTCAGTACTTC
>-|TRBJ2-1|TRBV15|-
CATSDRLDYNEQFF
TGTGCCACCAGCGACAGACTAGACTACAATGAGCAGTTCTTC
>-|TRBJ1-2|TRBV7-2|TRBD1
CASSLDLLTGVNYGYTF
TGTGCCAGCAGCTTAGACCTATTGACAGGGGTTAACTATGGCTACACCTTC
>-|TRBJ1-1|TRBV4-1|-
CASSQIQMNTEAFF
TGCGCCAGCAGCCAAATTCAGATGAACACTGAAGCTTTCTTT
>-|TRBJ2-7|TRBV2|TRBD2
CASSGLLAGEQYF
TGTGCCAGCAGTGGGTTGCTAGCGGGAGAGCAGTACTTC
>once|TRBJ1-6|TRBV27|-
CASWEGANSPLHF
TGTGCCAGCTGGGAGGGAGCTAATTCACCCCTCCACTTT
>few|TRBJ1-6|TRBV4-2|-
CASSQATRFSPLHF
TGTGCCAGCAGCCAAGCTACCCGATTTTCACCCCTCCACTTT
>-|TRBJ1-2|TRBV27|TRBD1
CASSTTQGYGYTF
TGTGCCAGCAGTACCACACAGGGGTATGGCTACACCTTC
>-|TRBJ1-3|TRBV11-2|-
CASSLDLGAGNTIYF
TGTGCCAGCAGCTTAGATCTAGGGGCTGGAAACACCATATATTTT
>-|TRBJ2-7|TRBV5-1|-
CASSIRTGGAQEQYF
TGCGCCAGCAGCATACGGACAGGCGGGGCGCAAGAGCAGTACTTC
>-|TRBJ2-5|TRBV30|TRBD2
CAWRAGGQETQYF
TGTGCCTGGAGGGCGGGAGGGCAAGAGACCCAGTACTTC
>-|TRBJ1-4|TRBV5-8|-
CASSRRVGREKLFF
TGTGCCAGCAGCCGAAGGGTCGGGAGGGAAAAACTGTTTTTT
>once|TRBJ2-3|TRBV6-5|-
CASSYQRRTDTQYF
TGTGCCAGCAGTTATCAGCGGCGCACAGATACGCAGTATTTT
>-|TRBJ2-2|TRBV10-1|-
CASPKGGAGELFF
TGCGCCAGCCCGAAGGGGGGGGCCGGGGAGCTGTTTTTT